Below, one T cell receptor beta chain is given with its context. These data come from a study of blood T cell repertoires in COVID-19. Study-level information: Acute-phase and convalescent COVID-19 samples originated in the United States, Italy and Spain. PBMCs, B-cell-depleted T cells, or T cells were the source of the cDNA or gDNA that made up the material.

Source study methods: Estimation of nucleated cell counts relied on the amplification of reference gene primers. Assay: immunoSEQ multiplex PCR; the TCRdb copy retains only in-frame clones and omits some. That table supplies the V and J calls and clone size; D and trimming were determined from the DNA. The profile shows 180,000 or so clones, around nine tenths of them singletons. V lost 3 bases and J lost 3; bases outside the gene matches: 8. Germline V CDR1 and CDR2: SGHDN, FVKESK. The CDR3 is made up of 16 amino acids. This sequence was found in a man younger than 30 with active or convalescent COVID-19. The chain links TRBV14 to TRBJ1-5; 7 bases map to TRBD1. Sequenced: peripheral blood. The CDR3 region has the DNA TGTGCCAGCAGCCACCTAAGGGACAGCGACAATCAGCCCCAGCATTTT. Protein: CASSHLRDSDNQPQHF.